This T cell receptor (beta chain) stems from a study of blood T cell repertoires in COVID-19. Repertoires were generated with immunoSEQ multiplex PCR, while TCRdb's copy carries only in-frame clones and drops some. In the table there are roughly 250,000 clones, about 88% of which are singletons. The germline gives CDR1 SGHRS, CDR2 YFSETQ. The V segment lost 0 bases and the J segment 3 bases; nucleotides outside the gene matches: 3. The CDR3 sequence is 14 residues long. Sequencing input: peripheral blood. The J gene is TRBJ2-7, the V gene TRBV5-1; 7 nucleotides align to TRBD1. The sequence was collected from a middle-aged woman who had recovered from COVID-19. In DNA, the CDR3 is TGCGCCAGCAGCTTGGCGGGACAGCTCTACGAGCAGTACTTC. Translation: CASSLAGQLYEQYF.